This TCR beta chain was observed in a study of beta chain features in type 1 diabetes (dated by TCRdb to the late 2010s). Regarding the complete study: Mean age, gender distribution, total cell number and subset yield were not different between patients and healthy donors. Whereas all 30 or so donors provided naive and central memory subsets, regulatory and stem cell-like memory subsets were isolated from just 8 patients and roughly eight healthy donors. In the study, recently diagnosed type 1 diabetes patients and matched healthy donors were compared on the TCRB repertoires of their sorted circulating CD4+ T cell subsets. A total of some 110 million sorted cells were examined across all samples, and a strong correlation was observed between cell number per subset and RNA yield. What the authors observed across the whole study: In all four CD4+ subsets, TCRB CDR3 length was moderately but significantly shorter in type 1 diabetes patients. Shorter templates might have been favored by PCR, but patient and control samples were amplified and corrected together, so both groups would have been affected equally by any skew. HLA sub-analyses involved small numbers of individuals, so any influence of HLA type on TCRB rearrangement remained unresolved. Because cDNA rather than genomic DNA was sequenced, highly expressing activated cells could have been over-represented, although no difference in activation and CD3 levels was found between groups. Naive, central memory and regulatory TCRB repertoires appeared to be more alike among patients than among healthy donors. At VDJ recombination sites, type 1 diabetes patients had fewer insertions and more deleted nucleotides, which implies abnormalities in thymic rearrangement.

All of the isolated RNA was reverse transcribed with the High Capacity cDNA Reverse Transcription Kit, so expressed TCRB transcripts were sequenced. Survey-depth immunoSEQ sequencing was performed on stem cell-like memory T cell samples, with an average of roughly 1 million total reads per sample. After sorted cells were lysed in RLT buffer, RNA was extracted with DNase-treated RNeasy Micro or Mini kits, with the choice depending on cell number. To prevent cross-contamination, each cell subset was processed individually, whereas patient and healthy donor samples were processed jointly. The immunoSEQ multiplex PCR was used to amplify TCRB sequences from cDNA, generating 87-bp fragments that spanned the CDR3 region. Amplicons were sequenced on the Illumina HiSeq platform. In the authors' own workflow: PCR bias was corrected computationally using synthetic template baselines, and reads within Hamming distance 2 were collapsed, with unmergeable singletons discarded. By aligning reads against IMGT, V, D and J genes, CDR3 length, and insertions or deletions at six rearrangement sites were assigned. Clonotype counts were normalized to sorted cell number within each subset before computing true diversity and Gini coefficients with the tcR R package. The overlap coefficient, calculated on TCRB nucleotide sequences, was used to measure repertoire sharing. TCRdb stores this immuneACCESS table with in-frame sequences only. Part of the clones is absent; in the studies checked, under half of the shortfall reflects unresolved V genes, and no reason is known for the rest. V, J and clone size reflect that table, while D and trimming were determined from the DNA. The sample data list 15,000 or so clones, and approximately 69% of these were observed just once. The top ten constitute around 0.57% of the sample.

Each donor gave one peripheral blood draw, averaging approximately 0.12 L, which was collected into heparinised tubes. Naive, central memory, regulatory and stem cell-like memory CD4+ T cells were sorted on a BD FACSAria II using a panel including CD45RO, CCR7, CD25, CD127, CD95 and CD27. A purity above 98% was achieved for all sorted populations. PBMCs were isolated immediately by Lymphoprep density gradient centrifugation and stained directly without culture. So that batch effects would be minimized, each experiment stained and sorted samples in pairs, pairing one healthy donor with one patient. This clone was recorded only once. The antigen it recognizes is unknown. The sample holds no much larger clone one base away, and base qualities are not on file. As encoded in the germline V gene, CDR1 is SGHTA while CDR2 is FQGNSA. The V and J ends are trimmed by 5 bases and 6 bases, leaving 14 bases between them. The CDR3, cysteine through phenylalanine, is 13 amino acids long. The retained sequence is limited to the CDR3, 39 bases, with the frame set at the first base.

The chain employs TRBV7-2 and TRBJ2-7; TRBD2 is a weak D gene call, 6 bases matching. This TCR was sampled from a woman younger than 35 with type 1 diabetes. The sample was stem cell memory CD4+ T cells from blood. The sample's cell subset or site label, decoded: stem cell-like memory CD4+ T cells. This receptor carries the CDR3 CASSPWEVAEQYF. The DNA sequence is given as TGTGCCAGCAGCCCGTGGGAGGTTGCCGAGCAGTACTTC.